The next 12 T cell receptor beta chains were all read from a single sample in a study of cytotoxic CD8 clonotypes in ibrutinib-treated CLL. TCRdb keeps only in-frame clones here, not all; method: immunoSEQ multiplex PCR. The profile shows 20,000 to 25,000 clones, over 70% of them singletons. The specimen comprised PBMCs, sampled before ibrutinib treatment. The receptors derive from a human donor with chronic lymphocytic leukemia.

In this sample, this clone turned up a few times. The DNA of the CDR3 is TGCGCCAGCAGCTTGTTAACAGGGTCGCCCAACACTGAAGCTTTCTTT. Translating gives CASSLLTGSPNTEAFF. This rearrangement joins TRBV5-1 to TRBJ1-1; D is perhaps TRBD1 (6 bases). CDR1 and CDR2 (germline): SGHRS, YFSETQ. The V and J ends lost 1 base and 2 bases respectively, with 15 bases between them. The CDR3 runs 16 residues.

This chain joins TRBV7-6 and TRBJ1-2; no clear D gene. This CDR3 is built from 15 residues. In germline, CDR1 is SGHVS, CDR2 FNYEAQ. V lost 2 bases and J lost 3, with 13 bases in between. The CDR3 bases are TGTGCCAGCAGCTTAATGCAGGATACTTACTATGGCTACACCTTC. As protein: CASSLMQDTYYGYTF.

V usage is TRBV23-1 and J usage is TRBJ2-1; perhaps TRBD2 as D (7 bases). TRBV23-1 is annotated as an ORF whose role is uncertain. The V end lost 3 bases, the J end lost 4 bases, and 16 bases lay between the germline ends. There are 16 residues in the CDR3. CDR3: CASSHPRGGRYNEQFF. CDR3 coding DNA: TGCGCCAGCAGTCACCCGAGGGGGGGGAGGTACAATGAGCAGTTCTTC.

The chain joins TRBV5-6 to TRBJ1-5; unclear D gene. V was pared by 0 bases and J by 6 bases, with 13 bases between. CDR1 is SGHDT and CDR2 is YYEEEE in the germline V gene. The CDR3 consists of 15 residues. The CDR3 DNA sequence: TGTGCCAGCAGCTTGGGGACGGGAGGTAGTCAGCCCCAGCATTTT. This codes for CASSLGTGGSQPQHF.

The chain is built from TRBV10-3 and TRBJ2-3, with TRBD2 matching over 11 bases. This CDR3 has 15 amino acids. Trimming cost V 6 bases and J 0 bases; bases outside gene matches: 2. Germline CDR1 is ENHRY and CDR2 is SYGVKD. Here the CDR3 reads CAISGTSGSTDTQYF. CDR3 DNA sequence: TGTGCCATCAGCGGGACTAGCGGTAGCACAGATACGCAGTATTTT.

The chain combines TRBV14 with TRBJ2-7; D might be TRBD1 (5 bases). V was trimmed by 4 bases and J by 4 bases, leaving 20 bases between them. The CDR3 spans 16 residues. Germline values: CDR1 SGHDN, CDR2 FVKESK. This CDR3 reads CASSLSGAGYGYEQYF. The DNA of the CDR3 is TGTGCCAGCAGCCTAAGTGGGGCAGGGTATGGGTACGAGCAGTACTTC.

The chain combines TRBV5-4 with TRBJ2-3; D possibly uses TRBD1 or TRBD2 (5 bases each). The V and J ends lost 6 bases and 4 bases respectively, with 21 bases between them. In germline, CDR1 is SGHNT, CDR2 YYREEE (reference sequence). The CDR3 loop spans 16 amino acids. The DNA for the CDR3 is TGTGCCAGCAACATAGAGGGTTCCCGGGACCCAGATACGCAGTATTTT. It codes for CASNIEGSRDPDTQYF.

This sequence joins TRBV28 and TRBJ2-7, with 11 bases matching TRBD1. Germline V lookup: CDR1 MDHEN, CDR2 SYDVKM. The junction had 5 bases not matched to a gene; V was cut back by 4 bases and J by 3 bases. This CDR3 has 15 amino acids. This chain's CDR3 is CASSSSGTGGYEQYF. The CDR3 DNA sequence: TGTGCCAGCAGTTCCTCTGGGACAGGGGGCTACGAGCAGTACTTC.

This chain connects TRBV4-1 to TRBJ2-5; D gene unclear. V was shortened by 1 base and J by 1 base, with 19 bases between the two germline ends. The CDR3 runs to 18 residues. Germline CDR1 reads MGHRA; CDR2 reads YSYEKL. CDR3 in DNA: TGCGCCAGCAGCCAAGGGGTCACACCAACTGGGATCCAAGAGACCCAGTACTTC. This gives the protein CASSQGVTPTGIQETQYF.

The J gene is TRBJ2-1, the V gene TRBV9; D is perhaps TRBD1 or TRBD2 (6 bases each). Germline CDR1 reads SGDLS; CDR2 reads YYNGEE. Trimming removed 3 bases at V and 9 bases at J, with 10 bases between. There are 12 residues in the CDR3. DNA of the CDR3: TGTGCCAGCAGCGGACTAGGGGGTGAGCAGTTCTTC. Translating it yields CASSGLGGEQFF.

The chain has TRBV6-5 and TRBJ2-1; D unclear. CDR3 length: 14 residues. The germline gives CDR1 MNHEY, CDR2 SVGAGI. The V and J ends lost 5 bases and 5 bases respectively, with 13 bases between them. The CDR3 region is CASSTRSRNNEQFF. The CDR3 DNA reads as TGTGCCAGCAGTACCCGGTCCCGGAACAATGAGCAGTTCTTC.

The rearrangement uses TRBV5-1 and TRBJ1-4; D remains ambiguous. V lost 4 bases, J lost 3 bases, and 16 bases lay in between. CDR1 is SGHRS, CDR2 YFSETQ, per germline. The CDR3 extends over 16 amino acids. Here the CDR3 DNA reads TGCGCCAGCAGCCCGGGAGGTTGGGATTCTAATGAAAAACTGTTTTTT. Its translation: CASSPGGWDSNEKLFF. The full variable domain, with the rest looked up from reference TRBV5-1 and TRBJ1-4, is KAGVTQTPRYLIKTRGQQVTLSCSPISGHRSVSWYQQTPGQGLQFLFEYFSETQRNKGNFPGRFSGRQFSNSRSEMNVSTLELGDSALYLCASSPGGWDSNEKLFFGSGTQLSVL.